The clone carrying this T cell receptor beta chain was seen more than once but under ten times. Each CDR3 protein gets one entry after TCRdb re-called the RT-PCR reads with MiXCR. The sample contains over 800,000 distinct CDR3 sequences, around 21% of which appear only once. The data originate from a study of response to subunit inactivated influenza vaccine. Germline V gene sequence: CDR1 MNHNS, CDR2 SASEGT. Trimming shortened V by 6 bases and J by 4 bases, and 13 bases separated the two germline ends. The CDR3 is 13 residues long. The specimen was PBMCs from blood, collected more than 4 days after vaccination. This clonotype originated in a man in his fifties or sixties who received an inactivated influenza vaccine. The genes are TRBV6-1 and TRBJ2-7, with D perhaps TRBD2 (5 bases). In DNA form, the CDR3 reads TGTGCCAGCAGCCGCCGGGAAAATTACGAGCAGTACTTC. Protein product: CASSRRENYEQYF.